This T cell receptor beta chain came from a study of shared clonotypes between healthy human individuals. Looking at the study overall: The cohort comprised two women and a few men. Their ages spanned 18 to 49 years. Study-level findings and limits: A few donors had about 5.1% of their naive CD4 clonotypes in common. Clonotype sharing among donors, it was expected, would be affected by sequencing depth.

In the naive CD8 group, cells lacked CD45RO and were positively selected for CCR7, so terminally differentiated effector memory CD45RA+ cells were left out. CDR1 is MNHEY, CDR2 SMNVEV, per germline (reference sequence). This CDR3 has 17 residues. V was trimmed by 4 bases and J by 1 base, leaving 16 bases between them. A note on this clone: What it recognizes is unknown.

Original handling: ImmunoSEQ yielded junction-only sequences lacking quality scores, so filtering differed. Sequencing was performed with immunoSEQ multiplex PCR; in TCRdb, only in-frame clones are kept and a portion is missing. V and J calls and clone size are given by that table; D and trimming were obtained from the DNA. The sample consists of millions of clones, roughly 94% of them appearing once. The material sequenced was naive CD8+ T cells sorted from blood. The chain recombines TRBV27 with TRBJ2-2; TRBD2 might be the D (6 bases). This TCR was sampled from a man between 18 and 35 years old in good health. In DNA, the CDR3 is TGTGCCAGCAGTTCCGGTCGACTAGGAGGGAACACCGGGGAGCTGTTTTTT. Protein product: CASSSGRLGGNTGELFF.